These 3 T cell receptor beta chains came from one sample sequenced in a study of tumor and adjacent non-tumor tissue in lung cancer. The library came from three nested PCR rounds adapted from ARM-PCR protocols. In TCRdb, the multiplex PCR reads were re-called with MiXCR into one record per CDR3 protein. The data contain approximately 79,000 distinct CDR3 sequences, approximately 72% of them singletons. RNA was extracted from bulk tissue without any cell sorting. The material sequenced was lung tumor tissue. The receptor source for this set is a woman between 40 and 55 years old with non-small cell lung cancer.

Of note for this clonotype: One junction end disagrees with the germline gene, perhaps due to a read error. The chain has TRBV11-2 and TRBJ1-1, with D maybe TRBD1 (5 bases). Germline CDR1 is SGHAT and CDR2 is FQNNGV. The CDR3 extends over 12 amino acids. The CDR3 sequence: CASSLEGSLAFF. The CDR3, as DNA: TGCGCCAGCAGCTTAGAGGGGTCGCTGGCTTTCTTT.

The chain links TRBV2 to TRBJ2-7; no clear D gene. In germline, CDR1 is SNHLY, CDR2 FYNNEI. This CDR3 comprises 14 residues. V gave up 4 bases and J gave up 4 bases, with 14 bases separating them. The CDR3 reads CASSAGRALYEQYF. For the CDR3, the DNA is TGTGCCAGCAGTGCTGGCAGAGCCTTGTACGAGCAGTACTTC.

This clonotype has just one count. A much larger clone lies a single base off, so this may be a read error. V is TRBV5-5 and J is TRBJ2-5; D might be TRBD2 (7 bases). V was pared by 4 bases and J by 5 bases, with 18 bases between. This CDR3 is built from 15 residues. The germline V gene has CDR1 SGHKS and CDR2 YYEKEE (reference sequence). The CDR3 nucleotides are TGTGCCAGCAGCAGGGGGGACGGGGGGATTGAGACCCAGTACTTC. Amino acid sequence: CASSRGDGGIETQYF. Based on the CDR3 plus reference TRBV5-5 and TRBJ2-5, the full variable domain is DAGVTQSPTHLIKTRGQQVTLRCSPISGHKSVSWYQQVLGQGPQFIFQYYEKEERGRGNFPDRFSARQFPNYSSELNVNALLLGDSALYLCASSRGDGGIETQYFGPGTRLLVL.